Described below is a single T cell receptor beta chain sequence and its context. Libraries were prepared by immunoSEQ multiplex PCR; TCRdb keeps only in-frame clonotypes and omits some of them. The profile shows roughly 320,000 clones, about 90% of them singletons. It was during active infection that Seattle patients were enrolled and then longitudinally followed. The sample originates from a study of blood T cell repertoires in COVID-19. Trimming left V 4 bases short and J 4 bases short, with 8 bases between. The germline CDR1 and CDR2 sequences are SGHAT and FQNNGV. The length of the CDR3 is 13 residues.

The sample consisted of peripheral blood. The sequence derives from a woman in her 30s with COVID-19, enrolled during active disease. The gene calls are TRBV11-2 and TRBJ1-3, with D hard to call. CDR3 DNA sequence: TGTGCCAGCAGCTCTTACACGGGAAACACCATATATTTT. Encoded protein: CASSSYTGNTIYF.